Presented here are 7 T cell receptor beta chains from one specimen sequenced in a study of blood T cells in healthy people across ages. Combining a sample-barcoded 5' primer with a J-beta primer mix, a second PCR ran for roughly 7 to 12 cycles. Using its own MiXCR run on the 5' RACE reads, TCRdb lists one record per CDR3 protein. The sample has 1.5 million to 2 million distinct CDR3 sequences, 49% seen once. Sequenced sample: blood. The receptor set was obtained from a middle-aged woman in good health.

This clonotype showed up just a few times. J is TRBJ2-1 and V is TRBV7-2, with TRBD2 identical over 9 bases. CDR1 SGHTA and CDR2 FQGNSA come from the germline V gene. The CDR3 is 15 amino acids. V dropped 6 bases and J dropped 8; count of bases not matched to a gene: 11. CDR3 residues: CASSERGGGVYEQFF. CDR3 DNA: TGTGCCAGCAGTGAGCGCGGGGGGGGAGTGTATGAGCAGTTCTTC.

V and J are TRBV6-2 or TRBV6-3 and TRBJ1-5; D not certain. The germline gives CDR1 MNHEY, CDR2 SVGEGT. The CDR3 has 15 residues. V was clipped by 2 bases and J by 4 bases, with 12 bases between them. CDR3 sequence: CASSYVGFTNQPQHF. The CDR3 bases are TGTGCCAGCAGTTACGTTGGGTTTACGAATCAGCCCCAGCATTTT.

This clonotype came up a few times. This chain uses TRBV7-9 with TRBJ1-2, with a weak D call TRBD1 (5 bases). The CDR3 is 13 amino acids. Per germline, CDR1 SEHNR and CDR2 FQNEAQ (reference sequence). The V end was cut by 5 bases, the J end by 4 bases, with 11 bases between. CDR3 sequence (DNA): TGTGCCAGCAGCGTTGGACAATTCTATGGCTACACCTTC. Protein: CASSVGQFYGYTF.

J is TRBJ2-3 and V is TRBV27; D is unclear. The CDR3 is 12 residues long. Germline V lookup: CDR1 MNHEY, CDR2 SMNVEV (reference sequence). The V and J ends lost 2 bases and 8 bases respectively, with 8 bases between them. This CDR3 reads CASSLERVTQYF. DNA of the CDR3: TGTGCCAGCAGTTTAGAGAGAGTTACGCAGTATTTT.

This clonotype was counted between two and nine times. The rearrangement uses TRBV6-6 and TRBJ2-7; D is possibly TRBD2 (6 bases). The CDR3 spans 13 residues. Trimming took off 10 bases at V and 2 bases at J, with 15 bases between the two ends. Germline-derived CDR1 and CDR2 are MNHNY and SVGAGI (reference sequence). The CDR3 loop reads CATTGTAAYEQYF. In nucleotides, the CDR3 is TGTGCCACTACCGGGACTGCCGCCTACGAGCAGTACTTC.

This clonotype occurred a few times. CDR3 region: CASSLVPATEQYF. The CDR3 DNA is TGTGCCAGCAGCTTAGTCCCCGCGACCGAGCAGTACTTC. The V call is TRBV7-2, the J call TRBJ2-7; D ambiguous. The V gene's germline CDR1 is SGHTA and CDR2 FQGNSA. V lost 1 base, J lost 6 bases, and 10 bases lay in between. The CDR3 covers 13 residues.

Only a few counts were recorded for this clonotype. This sequence joins TRBV5-4 and TRBJ2-7, with 9 positions matching TRBD1. Per the germline V gene, CDR1 is SGHNT and CDR2 is YYREEE (reference sequence). V lost 4 bases to trimming and J lost 3 bases; unmatched junction nucleotides: 8. This CDR3 is built from 15 residues. The CDR3 DNA reads as TGTGCCAGCAGCATCGGACAGGGGAAGGACTACGAGCAGTACTTC. Translating it yields CASSIGQGKDYEQYF.